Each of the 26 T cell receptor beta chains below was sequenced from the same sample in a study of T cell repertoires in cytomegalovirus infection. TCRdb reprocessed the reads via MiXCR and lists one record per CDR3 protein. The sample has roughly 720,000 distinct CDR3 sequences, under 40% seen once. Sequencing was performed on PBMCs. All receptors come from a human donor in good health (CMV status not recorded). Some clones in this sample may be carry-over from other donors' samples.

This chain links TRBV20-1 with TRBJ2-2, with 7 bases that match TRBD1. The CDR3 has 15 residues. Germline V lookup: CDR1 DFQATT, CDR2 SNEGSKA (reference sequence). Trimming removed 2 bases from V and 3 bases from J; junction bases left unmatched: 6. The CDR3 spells CSARSKTGYTGELFF. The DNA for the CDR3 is TGCAGTGCTAGATCAAAGACAGGGTACACCGGGGAGCTGTTTTTT.

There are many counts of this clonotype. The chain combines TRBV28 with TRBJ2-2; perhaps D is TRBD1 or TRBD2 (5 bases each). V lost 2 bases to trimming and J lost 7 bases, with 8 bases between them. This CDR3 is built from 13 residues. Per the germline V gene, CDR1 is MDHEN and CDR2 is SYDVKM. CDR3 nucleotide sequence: TGTGCCAGCAGTTTAGGGGGATTCGGGGAGCTGTTTTTT. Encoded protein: CASSLGGFGELFF.

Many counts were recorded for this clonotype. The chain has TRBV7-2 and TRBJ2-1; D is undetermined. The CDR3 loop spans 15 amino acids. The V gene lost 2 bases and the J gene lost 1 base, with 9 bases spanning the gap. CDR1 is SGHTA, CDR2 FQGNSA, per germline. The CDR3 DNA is TGTGCCAGCAGCTTAAATTCGGCTTCCTACAATGAGCAGTTCTTC. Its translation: CASSLNSASYNEQFF.

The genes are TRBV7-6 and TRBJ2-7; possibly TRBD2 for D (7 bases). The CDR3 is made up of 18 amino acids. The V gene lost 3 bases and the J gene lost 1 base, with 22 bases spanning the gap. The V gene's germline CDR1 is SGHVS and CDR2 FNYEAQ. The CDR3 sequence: CASSFGTGGHWDSYEQYF. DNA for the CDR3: TGTGCCAGCAGCTTTGGAACGGGGGGCCATTGGGATTCCTACGAGCAGTACTTC.

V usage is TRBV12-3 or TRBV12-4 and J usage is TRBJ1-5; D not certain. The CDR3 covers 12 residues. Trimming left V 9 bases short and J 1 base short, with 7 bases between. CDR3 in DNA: TGTGCCAGTACGACAAGCAATCAGCCCCAGCATTTT. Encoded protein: CASTTSNQPQHF.

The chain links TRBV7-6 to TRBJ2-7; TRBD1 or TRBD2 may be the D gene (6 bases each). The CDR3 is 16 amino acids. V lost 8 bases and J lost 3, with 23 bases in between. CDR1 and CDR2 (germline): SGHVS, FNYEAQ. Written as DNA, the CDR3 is TGTGCCAGCGGCCAAGGGGGGTCGAGCGCGAACTACGAGCAGTACTTC. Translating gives CASGQGGSSANYEQYF.

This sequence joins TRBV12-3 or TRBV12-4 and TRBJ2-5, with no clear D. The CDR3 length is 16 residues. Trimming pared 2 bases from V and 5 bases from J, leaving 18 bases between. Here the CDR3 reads CASSLRDRVIGETQYF. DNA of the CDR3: TGTGCCAGCAGTTTAAGAGACCGGGTTATCGGGGAGACCCAGTACTTC.

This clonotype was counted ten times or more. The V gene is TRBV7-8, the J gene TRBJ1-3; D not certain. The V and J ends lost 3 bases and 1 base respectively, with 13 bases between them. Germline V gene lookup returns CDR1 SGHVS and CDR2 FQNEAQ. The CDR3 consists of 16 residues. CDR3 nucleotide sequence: TGTGCCAGCAGCTTCGACCGTCGTTATTCTGGAAACACCATATATTTT. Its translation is CASSFDRRYSGNTIYF.

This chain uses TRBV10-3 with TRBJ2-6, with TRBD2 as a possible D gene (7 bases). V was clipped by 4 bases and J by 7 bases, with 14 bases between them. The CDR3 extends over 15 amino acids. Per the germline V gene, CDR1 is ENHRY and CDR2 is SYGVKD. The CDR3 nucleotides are TGTGCCATCAGTGCGGGGGGCTCTGTTGCCAACGTCCTGACTTTC. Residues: CAISAGGSVANVLTF.

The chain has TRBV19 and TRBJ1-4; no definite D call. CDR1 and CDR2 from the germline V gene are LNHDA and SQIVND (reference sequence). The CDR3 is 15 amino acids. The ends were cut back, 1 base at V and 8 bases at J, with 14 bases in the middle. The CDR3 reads CASSIGGVFREKLFF. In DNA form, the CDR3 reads TGTGCCAGTAGTATAGGAGGAGTATTCCGGGAAAAACTGTTTTTT.

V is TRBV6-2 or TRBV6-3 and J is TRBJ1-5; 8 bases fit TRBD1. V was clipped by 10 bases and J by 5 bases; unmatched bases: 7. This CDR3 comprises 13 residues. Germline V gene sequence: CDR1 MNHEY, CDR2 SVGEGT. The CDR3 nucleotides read TGTGCCACCGACCTACAGGGGGATCAGCCCCAGCATTTT. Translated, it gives CATDLQGDQPQHF.

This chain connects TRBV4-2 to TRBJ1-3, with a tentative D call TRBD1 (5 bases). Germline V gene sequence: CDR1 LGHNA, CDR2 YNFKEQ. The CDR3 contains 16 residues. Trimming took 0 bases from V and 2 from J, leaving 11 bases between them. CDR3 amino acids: CASSQELGLPGNTIYF. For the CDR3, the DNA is TGTGCCAGCAGCCAAGAATTGGGGCTCCCTGGAAACACCATATATTTT.

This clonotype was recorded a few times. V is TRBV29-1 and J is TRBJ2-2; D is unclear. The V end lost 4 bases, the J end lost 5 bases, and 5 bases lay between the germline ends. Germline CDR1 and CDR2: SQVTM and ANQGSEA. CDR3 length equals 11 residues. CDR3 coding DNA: TGCAGCGTTGTGGCTACCGGGGAGCTGTTTTTT. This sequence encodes CSVVATGELFF.

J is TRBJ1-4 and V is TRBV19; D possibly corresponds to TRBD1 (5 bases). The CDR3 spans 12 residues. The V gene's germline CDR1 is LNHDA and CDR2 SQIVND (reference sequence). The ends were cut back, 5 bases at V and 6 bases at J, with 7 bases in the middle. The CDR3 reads CASSQGDEKLFF. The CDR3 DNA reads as TGTGCCAGTAGTCAGGGAGATGAAAAACTGTTTTTT.

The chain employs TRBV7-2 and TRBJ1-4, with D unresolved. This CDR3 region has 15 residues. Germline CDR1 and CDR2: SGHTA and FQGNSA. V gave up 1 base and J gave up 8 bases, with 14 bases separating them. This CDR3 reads CASSLEVSGREKLFF. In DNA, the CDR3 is TGTGCCAGCAGCTTAGAGGTCAGCGGGCGGGAAAAACTGTTTTTT.

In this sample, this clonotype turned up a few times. As DNA, the CDR3 is TGTGCCAGCAGCACAAGGACTAGGTCCTTCTTC. It translates to CASSTRTRSFF. The chain uses TRBV5-5 and TRBJ2-1, with 7 bases lining up with TRBD2. The trim removed 4 bases at V and 16 bases at J, leaving 8 bases unmatched. Germline assignment: CDR1 SGHKS and CDR2 YYEKEE (reference sequence). The CDR3 is 11 residues long. The variable domain in full, with the rest retrieved from reference TRBV5-5 and TRBJ2-1, is DAGVTQSPTHLIKTRGQQVTLRCSPISGHKSVSWYQQVLGQGPQFIFQYYEKEERGRGNFPDRFSARQFPNYSSELNVNALLLGDSALYLCASSTRTRSFFGPGTRLTVL.

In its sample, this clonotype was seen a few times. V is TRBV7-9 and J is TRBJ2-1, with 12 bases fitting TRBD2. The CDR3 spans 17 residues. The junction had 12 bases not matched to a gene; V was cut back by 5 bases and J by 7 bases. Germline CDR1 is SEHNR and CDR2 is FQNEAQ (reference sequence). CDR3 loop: CASSRLDLAGGGNEQFF. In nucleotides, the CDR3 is TGTGCCAGCAGCCGCTTGGACCTAGCGGGAGGGGGGAATGAGCAGTTCTTC.

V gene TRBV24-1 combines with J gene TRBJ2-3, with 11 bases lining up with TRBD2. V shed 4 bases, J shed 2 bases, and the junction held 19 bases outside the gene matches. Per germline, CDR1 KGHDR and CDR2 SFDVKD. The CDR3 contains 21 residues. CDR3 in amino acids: CATSDSSSSPGLAVATDTQYF. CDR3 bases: TGTGCCACCAGTGACTCGTCCTCTTCGCCGGGACTAGCGGTCGCCACAGATACGCAGTATTTT.

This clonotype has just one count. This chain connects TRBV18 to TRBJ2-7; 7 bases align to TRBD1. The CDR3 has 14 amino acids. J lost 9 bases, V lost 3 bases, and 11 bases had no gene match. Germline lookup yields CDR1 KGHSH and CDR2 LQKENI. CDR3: CASSPQRQGAMQYF. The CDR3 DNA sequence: TGTGCCAGCTCACCGCAAAGACAGGGCGCAATGCAGTACTTC.

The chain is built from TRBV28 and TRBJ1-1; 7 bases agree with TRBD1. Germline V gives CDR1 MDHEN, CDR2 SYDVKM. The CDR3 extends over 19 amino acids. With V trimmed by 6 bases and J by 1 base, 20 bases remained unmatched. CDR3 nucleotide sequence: TGTGCCAGCAGATTACATCCGGGGACAGTCCCTCTTAAGAACACTGAAGCTTTCTTT. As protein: CASRLHPGTVPLKNTEAFF.

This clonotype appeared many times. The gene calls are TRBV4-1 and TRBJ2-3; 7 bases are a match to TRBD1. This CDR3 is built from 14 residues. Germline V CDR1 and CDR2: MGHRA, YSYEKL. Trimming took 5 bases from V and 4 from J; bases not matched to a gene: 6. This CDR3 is CASSLGGAADTQYF. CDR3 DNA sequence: TGCGCCAGCAGCTTAGGGGGCGCTGCAGATACGCAGTATTTT.

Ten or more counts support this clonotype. The CDR3, as DNA: TGTGCCAGCAGCATGGGACTAGCGGGGCTGTACGAGCAGTACTTC. Translation: CASSMGLAGLYEQYF. The rearrangement joins TRBV7-2 to TRBJ2-7, with 13 bases that match TRBD2. Germline V CDR1 and CDR2: SGHTA, FQGNSA. The CDR3 length is 15 residues. V lost 5 bases to trimming and J lost 4 bases; unmatched junction nucleotides: 5.

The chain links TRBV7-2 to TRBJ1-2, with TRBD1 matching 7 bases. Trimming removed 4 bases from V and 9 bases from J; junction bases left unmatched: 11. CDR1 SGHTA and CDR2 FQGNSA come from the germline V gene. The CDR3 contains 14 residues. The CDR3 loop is CASSSTLDRDCYTF. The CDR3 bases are TGTGCCAGCAGCTCAACTCTCGACAGGGATTGCTACACCTTC.

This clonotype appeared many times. This CDR3 reads CASSARDAILAGGGNEQFF. The CDR3 coding sequence is TGTGCCAGCAGCGCCCGGGACGCGATCTTAGCGGGGGGTGGTAATGAGCAGTTCTTC. The gene calls are TRBV7-9 and TRBJ2-1; 10 bases match TRBD2. V lost 5 bases, J lost 7 bases, and 20 bases stayed unmatched. The CDR3 runs 19 residues. CDR1 and CDR2 (germline): SEHNR, FQNEAQ (reference sequence).

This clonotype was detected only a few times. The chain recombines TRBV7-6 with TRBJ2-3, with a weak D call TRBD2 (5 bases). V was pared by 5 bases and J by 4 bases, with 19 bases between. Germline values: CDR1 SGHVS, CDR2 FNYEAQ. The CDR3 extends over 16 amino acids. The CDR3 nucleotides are TGTGCCAGCAGCCGCCCCCCCCCGGGGAGCGCAGATACGCAGTATTTT. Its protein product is CASSRPPPGSADTQYF.

CDR3 amino acids: CASSLALEGNTEAFF. The CDR3 coding sequence is TGTGCCAGCAGCTTGGCCCTAGAGGGAAACACTGAAGCTTTCTTT. The V and J genes are TRBV5-6 and TRBJ1-1, with D hard to call. Trimming took 0 bases from V and 2 from J, leaving 11 bases between them. Germline-derived CDR1 and CDR2 are SGHDT and YYEEEE. The CDR3 totals 15 residues.